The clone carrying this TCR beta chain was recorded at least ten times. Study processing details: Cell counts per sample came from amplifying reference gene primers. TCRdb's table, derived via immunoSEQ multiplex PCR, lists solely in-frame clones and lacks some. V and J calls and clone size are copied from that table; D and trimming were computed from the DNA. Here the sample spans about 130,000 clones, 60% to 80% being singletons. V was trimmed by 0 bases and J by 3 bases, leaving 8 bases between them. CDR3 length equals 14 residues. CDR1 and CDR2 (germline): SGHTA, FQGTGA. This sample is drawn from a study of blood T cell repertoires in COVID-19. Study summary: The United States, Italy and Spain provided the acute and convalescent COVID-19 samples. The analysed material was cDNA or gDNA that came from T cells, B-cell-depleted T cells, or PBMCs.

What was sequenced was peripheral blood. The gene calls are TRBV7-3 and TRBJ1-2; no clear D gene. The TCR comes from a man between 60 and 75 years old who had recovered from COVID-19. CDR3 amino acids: CASSLTRDDYGYTF. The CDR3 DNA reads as TGTGCCAGCAGCTTAACACGGGATGACTATGGCTACACCTTC.